This T cell receptor (beta chain) is drawn from a study of cytomegalovirus exposure and HLA in healthy donors. The study's findings and limits: Certain sequence variants were highly shared and formed a cluster, and this cluster was likely a sequencing artifact.

As for this clone: Its antigen is as yet unknown.

PCR employed 60 Vbeta and 13 Jbeta primers. Sequenced by immunoSEQ multiplex PCR; TCRdb stores in-frame clones only, minus some. The repertoire holds more than 110,000 clones, with around 77% as singletons. The length of the CDR3 is 12 residues. V shed 1 base and J shed 7 bases, with 11 bases lying between them. Germline V CDR1 and CDR2: GTSNPN, SVGIG (reference sequence). The rearrangement links TRBV30 to TRBJ2-7; D remains unclear. Sequencing was carried out using PBMCs. This receptor was identified in a man aged 25 to 45 in good health and CMV-seronegative. CDR3 loop: CAWSGSPHEQYF. DNA for the CDR3: TGTGCCTGGAGTGGCAGTCCCCATGAGCAGTACTTC.